A selection of T cell receptor beta chains follows, all from one sample in a study of blood T cell repertoires in COVID-19. Sequencing was performed with immunoSEQ multiplex PCR; in TCRdb, only in-frame clones are kept and a portion is missing. Of about 160,000 clones listed, approximately 86% are singletons. The sequencing input was peripheral blood. The receptor set was obtained from a man between 65 and 80 years old with acute or convalescent COVID-19. CDR3s include the opening cysteine and the closing phenylalanine or tryptophan. Fields, in order: D gene, V gene, J gene, clone size, CDR3 protein, CDR3 DNA. D genes are given only for firm matches. Size is omitted from some rows. Given values are once, few, many or a class for expanded clones.

TRBD2	TRBV6-2/TRBV6-3	TRBJ2-1	NA	CASSYGLAGGGNEQFF	TGTGCCAGCAGTTACGGACTAGCGGGAGGGGGCAATGAGCAGTTCTTC
NA	TRBV18	TRBJ2-7	NA	CASLEGTPPYEQYF	TGTGCCAGCTTAGAGGGCACACCCCCCTACGAGCAGTACTTC
TRBD2	TRBV12-3/TRBV12-4	TRBJ2-1	NA	CASSLAKRGEQFF	TGTGCCAGCAGTTTAGCGAAGCGGGGTGAGCAGTTCTTC
TRBD2	TRBV19	TRBJ2-5	NA	CASSIVTSGSETQYF	TGTGCCAGTAGTATAGTCACTAGCGGGAGTGAGACCCAGTACTTC
NA	TRBV28	TRBJ1-1	NA	CASSLSGVQIYTEAFF	TGTGCCAGCAGTTTGTCAGGGGTCCAAATTTACACTGAAGCTTTCTTT
TRBD1	TRBV5-1	TRBJ2-7	NA	CASSFVPSDRGPYEQYF	TGCGCCAGCAGCTTTGTACCAAGCGACAGGGGCCCATACGAGCAGTACTTC
TRBD1	TRBV7-3	TRBJ1-6	NA	CASSLRDRGNSPLHF	TGTGCCAGCAGCTTACGGGACAGGGGTAATTCACCCCTCCACTTT
NA	TRBV25-1	TRBJ2-3	NA	CASATGGTDTQYF	TGTGCCAGCGCAACCGGGGGCACAGATACGCAGTATTTT
TRBD1	TRBV19	TRBJ1-4	NA	CASSSRQGANEKLFF	TGTGCCAGTAGTAGCCGACAGGGGGCGAATGAAAAACTGTTTTTT
NA	TRBV5-6	TRBJ1-1	NA	CASSPLGTLNTEAFF	TGTGCCAGCAGCCCCCTAGGCACCCTGAACACTGAAGCTTTCTTT
NA	TRBV10-3	TRBJ2-5	NA	CAISYRETQYF	TGTGCCATCAGTTATCGGGAGACCCAGTACTTC
TRBD1	TRBV9	TRBJ1-1	NA	CASSVGGGTGEAFF	TGTGCCAGCAGCGTAGGAGGGGGGACAGGTGAAGCTTTCTTT
TRBD2	TRBV18	TRBJ2-7	NA	CASSPPLGGSYEQYF	TGTGCCAGCTCACCACCGTTGGGAGGGTCCTACGAGCAGTACTTC
TRBD1	TRBV4-3	TRBJ1-3	NA	CASSAQGTNTIYF	TGCGCCAGCAGCGCACAGGGGACAAACACCATATATTTT
NA	TRBV20-1	TRBJ2-1	NA	CSASLSYNEQFF	TGCAGTGCTAGTCTTTCCTACAATGAGCAGTTCTTC
TRBD2	TRBV13	TRBJ2-7	once	CASSLDAGGTSGRGEQYF	TGTGCCAGCAGCTTAGACGCAGGGGGGACTAGCGGGAGAGGCGAGCAGTACTTC
NA	TRBV4-3	TRBJ1-1	few	CASSQWEGVARTEAFF	TGCGCCAGCAGCCAATGGGAAGGGGTCGCCCGGACTGAAGCTTTCTTT
TRBD1	TRBV19	TRBJ1-5	NA	CASKDRGNQPQHF	TGTGCCAGTAAGGACAGGGGCAATCAGCCCCAGCATTTT
NA	TRBV5-4	TRBJ2-7	NA	CASSLEQGRYEQYF	TGTGCCAGCAGCTTGGAGCAGGGGCGATACGAGCAGTACTTC
NA	TRBV2	TRBJ1-5	NA	CASTYSYGGNQPQHF	TGTGCCAGCACGTACAGCTACGGTGGCAATCAGCCCCAGCATTTT
NA	TRBV28	TRBJ1-5	NA	CASSFPRGNQPQHF	TGTGCCAGCAGTTTTCCCAGGGGCAATCAGCCCCAGCATTTT
NA	TRBV19	TRBJ1-1	once	CASSKRLVTEAFF	TGTGCCAGTAGTAAGAGGCTTGTAACTGAAGCTTTCTTT
NA	TRBV7-3	TRBJ2-7	NA	CASSSTGSSYEQYF	TGTGCCAGCAGCTCGACTGGGAGCTCCTACGAGCAGTACTTC
TRBD2	TRBV10-3	TRBJ2-3	once	CAIRLAEFTDTQYF	TGTGCCATCAGACTAGCGGAATTCACAGATACGCAGTATTTT
NA	TRBV7-2	TRBJ1-2	NA	CASSGANYGYTF	TGTGCCAGCAGCGGAGCTAACTATGGCTACACCTTC
TRBD1	TRBV4-3	TRBJ2-7	NA	CASSQDLTGSTYEQYF	TGCGCCAGCAGCCAAGACTTGACAGGGAGTACCTACGAGCAGTACTTC
NA	TRBV19	TRBJ2-7	NA	CASSIGYGGSYEQYF	TGTGCCAGTAGTATCGGTTACGGCGGGTCCTACGAGCAGTACTTC
NA	TRBV6-2/TRBV6-3	TRBJ1-1	NA	CASSYAGPNTEAFF	TGTGCCAGCAGTTACGCGGGCCCGAACACTGAAGCTTTCTTT
NA	TRBV9	TRBJ2-3	once	CASSADSHTDTQYF	TGTGCCAGCAGCGCGGACAGCCACACAGATACGCAGTATTTT
TRBD1	TRBV7-9	TRBJ1-4	NA	CASSLGDRGLRYGEKLFF	TGTGCCAGCAGCTTAGGCGACAGGGGGCTCCGGTATGGTGAAAAACTGTTTTTT
TRBD1	TRBV5-4	TRBJ2-7	NA	CASSPGQGSYEQYF	TGTGCCAGCAGCCCCGGACAGGGGTCCTACGAGCAGTACTTC
TRBD2	TRBV6-6	TRBJ2-5	NA	CASTSKTSGWQETQYF	TGTGCCAGCACTTCTAAGACTAGCGGGTGGCAAGAGACCCAGTACTTC
TRBD2	TRBV10-3	TRBJ2-7	NA	CAISETPGLAGEPYEQYF	TGTGCCATCAGTGAGACGCCGGGACTAGCGGGAGAGCCCTACGAGCAGTACTTC
TRBD1	TRBV7-9	TRBJ2-7	NA	CASSLGQAREQYF	TGTGCCAGCAGCCTTGGACAGGCTCGGGAGCAGTACTTC
TRBD1	TRBV7-2	TRBJ1-4	NA	CASSLAGRGNEKLFF	TGTGCCAGCAGCTTAGCGGGCAGGGGGAATGAAAAACTGTTTTTT
NA	TRBV6-5	TRBJ1-3	NA	CASSPLGQHTIYF	TGTGCCAGCAGTCCCTTGGGGCAGCACACCATATATTTT
NA	TRBV9	TRBJ1-1	NA	CASSVDFFPTEAFF	TGTGCCAGCAGCGTCGACTTCTTCCCCACTGAAGCTTTCTTT
NA	TRBV6-5	TRBJ1-1	NA	CASSAGTTNTEAFF	TGTGCCAGCAGCGCCGGGACAACGAACACTGAAGCTTTCTTT
NA	TRBV7-3	TRBJ2-1	few	CASSPGLINEQFF	TGTGCCAGCAGCCCCGGACTTATCAATGAGCAGTTCTTC
TRBD1	TRBV5-1	TRBJ2-7	NA	CASRWTGGYEQYF	TGCGCCAGCAGGTGGACAGGGGGCTACGAGCAGTACTTC
NA	TRBV9	TRBJ2-7	NA	CASSERVDYEQYF	TGTGCCAGCAGCGAGAGGGTCGACTACGAGCAGTACTTC
TRBD1	TRBV15	TRBJ1-2	NA	CATSTGGVGYTF	TGTGCCACCAGTACAGGGGGAGTTGGCTACACCTTC
NA	TRBV12-3/TRBV12-4	TRBJ2-5	NA	CASSPQQETQYF	TGTGCCAGCAGCCCCCAGCAAGAGACCCAGTACTTC
TRBD1	TRBV6-5	TRBJ1-6	NA	CASRGQGGSPLHF	TGTGCCAGCAGGGGACAGGGCGGGTCACCCCTCCACTTT
TRBD1	TRBV6-2/TRBV6-3	TRBJ1-1	NA	CASSRDRNTEAFF	TGTGCCAGCAGTAGGGACAGGAACACTGAAGCTTTCTTT
NA	TRBV5-1	TRBJ1-1	NA	CASSSDTNTEAFF	TGCGCCAGCAGCTCAGACACGAACACTGAAGCTTTCTTT
TRBD1	TRBV6-5	TRBJ1-1	NA	CASRGTGVNTEAFF	TGTGCCAGCAGGGGAACAGGGGTTAACACTGAAGCTTTCTTT
TRBD2	TRBV7-2	TRBJ2-3	NA	CASSLSGLAGGTDTQYF	TGTGCCAGCAGCTTATCCGGACTAGCGGGAGGCACAGATACGCAGTATTTT
TRBD1	TRBV9	TRBJ1-1	NA	CASSPPPQGPVTEAFF	TGTGCCAGCAGCCCGCCCCCACAGGGGCCCGTGACTGAAGCTTTCTTT
NA	TRBV24-1	TRBJ2-2	few	CATSDPRGAGLGELFF	TGTGCCACCAGTGACCCCAGGGGGGCCGGGCTCGGGGAGCTGTTTTTT
TRBD2	TRBV11-1	TRBJ2-7	NA	CASSSVKTSVFYEQYF	TGTGCCAGCAGCTCGGTCAAAACTAGCGTCTTCTACGAGCAGTACTTC
NA	TRBV3-1/TRBV3-2	TRBJ2-1	NA	CASSHAGVGNEQFF	TGTGCCAGCAGCCATGCGGGTGTCGGCAATGAGCAGTTCTTC
TRBD1	TRBV25-1	TRBJ1-1	NA	CASSPPGGTEAFF	TGTGCCAGCAGTCCCCCAGGGGGCACTGAAGCTTTCTTT
TRBD2	TRBV7-7	TRBJ2-2	once	CASSPHSGLAGVGELFF	TGTGCTAGCAGCCCCCACTCGGGACTAGCGGGAGTCGGGGAGCTGTTTTTT
NA	TRBV5-6	TRBJ2-4	NA	CASSLGGGYIQYF	TGTGCCAGCAGCTTGGGCGGAGGGTACATTCAGTACTTC
TRBD2	TRBV2	TRBJ2-3	NA	CASSESVASGPTDTQYF	TGTGCCAGCAGTGAATCTGTCGCTAGCGGGCCCACAGATACGCAGTATTTT
NA	TRBV7-2	TRBJ2-1	few	CASRAVLVDEQFF	TGTGCCAGCAGGGCTGTGCTAGTTGATGAGCAGTTCTTC